These 14 T cell receptor beta chains were sequenced from one sample in a study of shared clonotypes between healthy human individuals. The table came from immunoSEQ multiplex PCR; TCRdb's copy has only in-frame clones and leaves some out. The sample records approximately 2.1 million clones, over 85% being singletons. The sequenced sample consisted of naive CD4+ T cells from PBMCs. The subset is: CD45RA+ positively selected. These receptors came from a man aged 18 to 29 in good health. Some clones in this sample may be carry-over from other donors' samples.

This chain links TRBV2 with TRBJ2-1; D is undetermined. Germline-derived CDR1 and CDR2 are SNHLY and FYNNEI. V was shortened by 3 bases and J by 9 bases, with 9 bases between the two germline ends. The CDR3 totals 12 residues. In nucleotides, the CDR3 is TGTGCCAGCAGTGAGAACCGACGTGAGCAGTTCTTC. Protein sequence: CASSENRREQFF.

The CDR3 sequence: CASSVGTPPNTEAFF. The CDR3 nucleotides read TGTGCCAGCAGCGTAGGGACACCCCCTAACACTGAAGCTTTCTTT. V usage is TRBV7-3 and J usage is TRBJ1-1; D possibly corresponds to TRBD1 (6 bases). The length of the CDR3 is 15 residues. Germline CDR1 and CDR2: SGHTA and FQGTGA. Trimming cost V 5 bases and J 2 bases, with 15 bases left between them.

The chain uses TRBV7-3 and TRBJ2-1, with TRBD2 identical over 9 bases. The CDR3 extends over 16 amino acids. Germline assignment: CDR1 SGHTA and CDR2 FQGTGA. J was trimmed by 7 bases and V by 5 bases; bases with no gene match: 12. For the CDR3, the DNA is TGTGCCAGCAGCCGCCGACTAGCGGAGCTCCCAAATGAGCAGTTCTTC. Its protein is CASSRRLAELPNEQFF.

The rearrangement uses TRBV5-6 and TRBJ1-4; 8 nucleotides line up with TRBD1. CDR1 SGHDT and CDR2 YYEEEE come from the germline V gene. There are 17 residues in the CDR3. V shed 2 bases, J shed 6 bases, and the junction held 12 bases outside the gene matches. CDR3 amino acids: CASSFRIVRGRDEKLFF. Written as DNA, the CDR3 is TGTGCCAGCAGCTTCAGGATCGTCAGGGGGCGAGATGAAAAACTGTTTTTT.

As to this clone: Distinct nucleotide sequences in the sample also encode this CDR3. V and J are TRBV6-5 and TRBJ1-3; D gene uncertain. The CDR3 loop spans 15 amino acids. Trimming cost V 0 bases and J 3 bases, with 9 bases left between them. Germline CDR1 and CDR2: MNHEY and SVGAGI. CDR3 in amino acids: CASSYSGSGGNTIYF. The CDR3 DNA is TGTGCCAGCAGTTACTCGGGTTCGGGTGGAAACACCATATATTTT.

The V call is TRBV30, the J call TRBJ2-2; unclear D gene. Germline V CDR1 and CDR2: GTSNPN, SVGIG (reference sequence). Trimming removed 3 bases from V and 7 bases from J, with 24 bases in between. This CDR3 spans 17 amino acids. CDR3: CAWSNPVVGLNDGELFF. The CDR3 region has the DNA TGTGCCTGGAGCAACCCGGTGGTAGGGTTAAACGACGGGGAGCTGTTTTTT.

The chain links TRBV10-3 to TRBJ2-7; 9 bases map to TRBD1. The CDR3 length is 14 residues. With 9 bases clipped from V and 4 bases from J, the junction kept 10 bases outside the gene matches. Germline CDR1 and CDR2: ENHRY and SYGVKD. CDR3 DNA sequence: TGTGCCATTATGAAGGGACAGGGACCTTACGAGCAGTACTTC. This encodes CAIMKGQGPYEQYF.

The CDR3 is CASRFIAGPPGNEQFF. In nucleotides, the CDR3 is TGCGCCAGTCGATTCATAGCGGGACCCCCCGGCAATGAGCAGTTCTTC. This chain links TRBV5-1 with TRBJ2-1; TRBD2 aligns across 8 bases. The germline gives CDR1 SGHRS, CDR2 YFSETQ. The V gene end was trimmed by 8 bases and the J gene end by 6 bases; junction bases not matched to a gene: 16. CDR3 length: 16 amino acids.

Of note for this clone: Other DNA sequences from this sample encode an identical CDR3 as well. The chain combines TRBV7-2 with TRBJ2-5, with a tentative D call TRBD2 (5 bases). The CDR3 runs to 13 residues. Germline-derived CDR1 and CDR2 are SGHTA and FQGNSA. Trimming stripped 2 bases from V and 4 bases from J, with 8 bases between. The CDR3 DNA reads TGTGCCAGCAGCTTAAGTCGGGGAGAGACCCAGTACTTC. Translated, it gives CASSLSRGETQYF.

This sequence joins TRBV14 and TRBJ1-2; D ambiguous. Trimming removed 4 bases from V and 6 bases from J, with 9 bases in between. Per the germline V gene, CDR1 is SGHDN and CDR2 is FVKESK. This CDR3 is 12 amino acids long. CDR3 protein: CASSRFADGYTF. DNA of the CDR3: TGTGCCAGCAGCCGATTCGCGGATGGCTACACCTTC.

This clone was detected only once. The V call is TRBV11-2, the J call TRBJ2-7; 9 nucleotides match TRBD2. The trim removed 1 base at V and 0 bases at J, leaving 4 bases unmatched. The CDR3 has 16 residues. Germline CDR1 and CDR2: SGHAT and FQNNGV. The CDR3 sequence: CASSLVAGGTSYEQYF. CDR3 nucleotides: TGTGCCAGCAGCTTAGTGGCGGGGGGGACCTCCTACGAGCAGTACTTC.

This chain links TRBV9 with TRBJ2-1; weak D call: TRBD2 (6 bases). CDR3 length: 17 amino acids. In germline, CDR1 is SGDLS, CDR2 YYNGEE. The ends were cut back, 4 bases at V and 6 bases at J, with 23 bases in the middle. The CDR3 is CASSPRPPGSRINEQFF. In DNA, the CDR3 is TGTGCCAGCAGCCCACGCCCCCCCGGGAGTAGGATCAATGAGCAGTTCTTC.

J is TRBJ2-7 and V is TRBV19, with D perhaps matching TRBD2 (6 bases). The CDR3 runs 15 residues. Germline CDR1 LNHDA, CDR2 SQIVND (reference sequence). With 1 base removed from V and 7 bases from J, the gap between germline ends came to 17 bases. The CDR3 loop reads CASSIAGALFSEQYF. DNA for the CDR3: TGTGCCAGTAGTATAGCGGGAGCGCTTTTCTCTGAGCAGTACTTC.

The chain has TRBV6-5 and TRBJ1-4; D gene ambiguous. V was trimmed by 6 bases and J by 4 bases, leaving 12 bases between them. Germline loops: CDR1 MNHEY, CDR2 SVGAGI. The CDR3 length is 14 residues. CDR3 coding DNA: TGTGCCAGCAGGCCAAACACAAATAATGAAAAACTGTTTTTT. This gives the protein CASRPNTNNEKLFF.